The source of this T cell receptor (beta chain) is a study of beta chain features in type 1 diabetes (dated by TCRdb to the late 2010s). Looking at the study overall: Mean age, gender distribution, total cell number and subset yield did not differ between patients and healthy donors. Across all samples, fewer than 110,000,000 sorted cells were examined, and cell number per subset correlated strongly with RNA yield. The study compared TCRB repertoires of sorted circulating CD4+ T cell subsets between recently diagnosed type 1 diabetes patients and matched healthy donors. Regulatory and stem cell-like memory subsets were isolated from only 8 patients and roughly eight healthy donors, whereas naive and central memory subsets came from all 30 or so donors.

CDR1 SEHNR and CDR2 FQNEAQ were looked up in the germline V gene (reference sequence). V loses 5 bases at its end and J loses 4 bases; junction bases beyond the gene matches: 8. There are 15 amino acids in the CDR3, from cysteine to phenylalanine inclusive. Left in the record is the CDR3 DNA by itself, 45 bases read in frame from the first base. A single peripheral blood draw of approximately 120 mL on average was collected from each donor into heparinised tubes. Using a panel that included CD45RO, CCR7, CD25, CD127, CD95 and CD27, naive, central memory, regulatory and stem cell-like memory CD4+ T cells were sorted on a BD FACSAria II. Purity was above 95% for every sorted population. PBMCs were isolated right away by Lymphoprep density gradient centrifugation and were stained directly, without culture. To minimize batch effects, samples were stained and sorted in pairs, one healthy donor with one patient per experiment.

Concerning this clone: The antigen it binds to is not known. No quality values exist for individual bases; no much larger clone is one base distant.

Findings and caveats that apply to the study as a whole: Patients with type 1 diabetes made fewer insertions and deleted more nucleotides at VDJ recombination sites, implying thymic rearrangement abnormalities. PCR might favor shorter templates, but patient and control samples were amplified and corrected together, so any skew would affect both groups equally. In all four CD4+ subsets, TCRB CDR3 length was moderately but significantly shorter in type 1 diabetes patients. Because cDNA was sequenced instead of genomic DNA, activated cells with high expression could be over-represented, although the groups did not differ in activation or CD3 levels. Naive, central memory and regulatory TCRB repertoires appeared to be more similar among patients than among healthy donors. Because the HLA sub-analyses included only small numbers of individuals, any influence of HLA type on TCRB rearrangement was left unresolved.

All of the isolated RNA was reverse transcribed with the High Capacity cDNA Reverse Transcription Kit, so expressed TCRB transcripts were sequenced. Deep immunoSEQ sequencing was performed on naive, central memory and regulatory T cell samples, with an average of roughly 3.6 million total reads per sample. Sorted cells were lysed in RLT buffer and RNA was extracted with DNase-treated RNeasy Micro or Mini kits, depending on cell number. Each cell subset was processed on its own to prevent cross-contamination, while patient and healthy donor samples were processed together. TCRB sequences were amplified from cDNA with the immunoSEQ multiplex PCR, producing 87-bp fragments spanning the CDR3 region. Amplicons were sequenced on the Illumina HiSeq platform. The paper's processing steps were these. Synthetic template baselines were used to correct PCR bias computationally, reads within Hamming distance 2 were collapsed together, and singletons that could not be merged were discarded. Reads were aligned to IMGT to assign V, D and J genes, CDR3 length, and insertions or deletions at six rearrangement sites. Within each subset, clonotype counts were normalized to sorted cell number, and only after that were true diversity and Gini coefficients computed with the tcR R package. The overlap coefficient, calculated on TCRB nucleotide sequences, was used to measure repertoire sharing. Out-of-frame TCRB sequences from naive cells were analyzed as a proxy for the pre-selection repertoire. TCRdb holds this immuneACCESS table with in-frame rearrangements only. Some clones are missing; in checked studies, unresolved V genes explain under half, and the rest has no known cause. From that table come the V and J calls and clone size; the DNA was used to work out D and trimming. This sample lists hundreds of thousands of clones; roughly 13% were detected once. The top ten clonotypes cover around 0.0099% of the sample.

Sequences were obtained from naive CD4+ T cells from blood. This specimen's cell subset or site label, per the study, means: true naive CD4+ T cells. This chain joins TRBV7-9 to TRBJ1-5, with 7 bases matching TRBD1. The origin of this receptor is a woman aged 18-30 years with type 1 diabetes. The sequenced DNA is TGTGCCAGCAGCAGTGGGACAGTAGGGAATCAGCCCCAGCATTTT. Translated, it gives CASSSGTVGNQPQHF.